In this sample, the clone carrying this T cell receptor beta chain turned up a few times. Its antigen is as yet unknown. The data derive from a study of CD8 T cells in ankylosing spondylitis. Study-wide findings and caveats: The study looked at matched synovial fluid samples from ankylosing spondylitis patients. Disease-linked clones were reported to be significantly enriched there. A TCR beta motif of fewer than ten highly homologous variants seemed to mark ankylosing spondylitis blood.

TCRdb processed the 5' RACE reads anew with MiXCR; each CDR3 protein has one entry. The sample shows 80,000 to 90,000 distinct CDR3 sequences, about 27% of them seen only once. This CDR3 is 15 amino acids long. The germline CDR1 and CDR2 sequences are MNHEY and SMNVEV (reference sequence). V lost 6 bases and J 5 bases, leaving 19 bases between the germline ends. Sequencing was performed on blood, either unsorted or a sorted T cell fraction (not recorded which). The clonotype was recovered from a male donor with ankylosing spondylitis or in good health (not recorded which). This chain uses TRBV27 with TRBJ1-2; no reliable D call. CDR3: CASSPLVRNGYGYTF. The CDR3 DNA is TGTGCCAGCAGCCCCTTGGTCCGAAACGGGTATGGCTACACCTTC.